This T cell receptor (beta chain) was profiled in a study of blood T cells in healthy people across ages (dated by TCRdb to 2013 to 2016). In terms of the full investigation: In model experiments, template switching captured about one uniquely barcoded TCR beta cDNA molecule for every two T cells. The study measured age-related changes in TCR beta repertoire diversity using deep sequencing normalized with unique cDNA molecular identifiers. The donors were divided into four age groups: young (average around 15 years), middle-aged (about 40), aged (about 60) and long-lived (more than 75). Donors of different ages were randomly distributed across sequencing lanes to avoid experimental bias. Using the same blood draw, the study looked at two additional independent replicas of 1 million unique cDNA reads for two donors, one aged 18 to 30 and the other aged 80 or older. Results the study describes overall, beyond this receptor: A strong correlation was found between observed TCR beta diversity and the percentage of naive T cells measured by flow cytometry. Estimates of total diversity from one million sequenced T cells were regarded as lower bounds and underestimates. Bulk unsorted PBMC profiling prevented conclusive comparison of naive and antigen-experienced compartments. Observed TCR beta diversity per million T cells fell roughly linearly with age, and a significant reduction was already apparent by age about 38. Donor CMV infection status was unknown, potentially confounding age-related changes in expanded clonotypes. The long-lived group showed more naive CD4+ T cells, fewer expanded clones and increased TCR diversity than the aged group, suggesting age selection.

Receptor libraries were prepared by 5' RACE. TCRdb lists the instrument as Illumina HiSeq 2500. A second 7 to 11 cycle PCR used a sample-barcoded 5' primer and a J-beta primer mix. Each TCR beta cDNA molecule received a unique molecular identifier from a template-switch 5' adaptor carrying 12 random nucleotides. At least 2.5 million CDR3-containing paired-end reads were obtained from each sample. The Mint cDNA synthesis kit, primed by a TRBC-specific oligonucleotide, was used to synthesize first-strand cDNA from all RNA. Following uracil-DNA glycosylase treatment, a first 18-cycle PCR with universal primers M1SS and BC2_uni_R was performed on all cDNA. The paper's data handling went like this. For normalization, 1 million high-quality reads were randomly selected from each sample, with every read carrying a distinct molecular identifier. Instead of being binned into consensus sequences, reads that shared molecular identifiers were thrown out. CDR3 identification, clonotype clustering and error correction used MiTCR with a Q25 quality threshold and the strictest error-elimination algorithm. A nonparametric unseen species model with Euler transformation was used to estimate a lower bound on total TCR beta diversity. TCRdb itself trimmed the public reads at Q25 with fastp, ran MiXCR and retained productive beta chains. Rows are combined by CDR3 protein, so each entry shows the most common genes and DNA. TCRdb assigned the V and J calls; the authors' analysis was not used. The sample table shows roughly 930,000 distinct CDR3 sequences, and about 44% are seen once. 13% of the sample is held by the ten biggest clonotypes.

Trimming takes 5 bases from V and 7 bases from J, and the germline ends sit 17 bases apart. The germline V gene yields SGHTA for CDR1 and FQGNSA for CDR2. The CDR3 measures 15 amino acids from cysteine to phenylalanine. Just CDR3 DNA is preserved here, 45 bases in frame from base 1. Systemically healthy Caucasian individuals from Russia, roughly 40 in total and aged about 6 to 95 years, were included as donors. Roughly 10 milliliters of peripheral blood were collected from each donor into EDTA-treated Vacutainer tubes. Ficoll-Paque density-gradient centrifugation was used to isolate PBMCs, with at least 7 million obtained per sample. Trizol reagent was used to extract total RNA from the PBMCs, yielding at least 5.5 micrograms per sample. For every donor, flow cytometry on a PBMC aliquot measured the percentage of naive CD45RAhigh/CD27high T cells. In the case of this clonotype: No antigen is known for it. Per-base quality was not reported, and no clone a single base away is much larger than it.

In this chain, TRBV7-2 is recombined with TRBJ1-4, and TRBD1 may be the D gene, going by 6 matching bases. This clonotype was obtained from a young man in good health. Sequences were obtained from blood. The DNA reads TGTGCCAGCAGCCTGGAAGGGGGAAGCGGTGAAAAACTGTTTTTT. Its product reads: CASSLEGGSGEKLFF.